The rows below give T cell receptor beta chains drawn from one sample of a study of blood T cell repertoires in COVID-19. Sequencing was performed with immunoSEQ multiplex PCR; in TCRdb, only in-frame clones are kept and a portion is missing. The profile shows 250,000 or so clones, 84% of them singletons. The sequenced sample consisted of PBMCs or T cells enriched from blood (not recorded which). The source of these receptors is a middle-aged man who had recovered from COVID-19. The CDR3 runs from the conserved cysteine through the conserved F or W. D genes are given only for firm matches. Clone size, where shown, is once, few, many, or a class for clones that have expanded.

v_gene: TRBV29-1
d_gene: TRBD1
abundance: NA
j_gene: TRBJ1-2
len: 15
CDR3aa: CSVEATGTGLYGYTF
CDR3nt: TGCAGCGTTGAAGCGACCGGGACAGGACTCTATGGCTACACCTTC

v_gene: TRBV15
d_gene: NA
abundance: NA
j_gene: TRBJ2-2
len: 16
CDR3aa: CATSRSMTRDTGELFF
CDR3nt: TGTGCCACCAGCAGATCCATGACCAGGGATACCGGGGAGCTGTTTTTT

v_gene: TRBV19
d_gene: TRBD1
abundance: NA
j_gene: TRBJ1-5
len: 15
CDR3aa: CASNPDRYSNQPQHF
CDR3nt: TGTGCCAGTAACCCGGACAGGTATAGCAATCAGCCCCAGCATTTT

v_gene: TRBV30
d_gene: NA
abundance: NA
j_gene: TRBJ1-1
len: 13
CDR3aa: CAWSDIVETEAFF
CDR3nt: TGTGCCTGGAGTGATATAGTCGAAACTGAAGCTTTCTTT

v_gene: TRBV5-1
d_gene: NA
abundance: NA
j_gene: TRBJ1-2
len: 15
CDR3aa: CASSLAGQNPYGYTF
CDR3nt: TGCGCCAGCAGCTTGGCAGGACAGAACCCCTATGGCTACACCTTC

v_gene: TRBV30
d_gene: NA
abundance: few
j_gene: TRBJ1-2
len: 11
CDR3aa: CAWSVLYGYTF
CDR3nt: TGTGCCTGGAGTGTACTATATGGCTACACCTTC

v_gene: TRBV25-1
d_gene: NA
abundance: NA
j_gene: TRBJ2-7
len: 13
CDR3aa: CASSETQKVCGGF
CDR3nt: TGTGCCAGCAGTGAAACCCAGAAGGTCTGTGGCGGCTTC

v_gene: TRBV6-5
d_gene: NA
abundance: NA
j_gene: TRBJ2-1
len: 14
CDR3aa: CASSYYRGRNEQFF
CDR3nt: TGTGCCAGCAGTTACTATCGCGGTCGCAATGAGCAGTTCTTC

v_gene: TRBV9
d_gene: NA
abundance: NA
j_gene: TRBJ1-5
len: 13
CDR3aa: CASSVDRDQPQHF
CDR3nt: TGTGCCAGCAGCGTCGACAGAGATCAGCCCCAGCATTTT

v_gene: TRBV18
d_gene: NA
abundance: few
j_gene: TRBJ2-7
len: 14
CDR3aa: CASSPGQSSYEQYF
CDR3nt: TGTGCCAGCTCACCAGGGCAGAGCTCCTACGAGCAGTACTTC

v_gene: TRBV7-2
d_gene: NA
abundance: NA
j_gene: TRBJ1-1
len: 14
CDR3aa: CASSRGQGNTEAFF
CDR3nt: TGTGCCAGCAGCCGGGGACAAGGGAACACTGAAGCTTTCTTT

v_gene: TRBV10-2
d_gene: NA
abundance: many
j_gene: TRBJ2-3
len: 12
CDR3aa: CASSIGGDTQYF
CDR3nt: TGCGCCAGCAGTATCGGGGGAGATACGCAGTATTTT

v_gene: TRBV4-1
d_gene: NA
abundance: few
j_gene: TRBJ2-7
len: 15
CDR3aa: CASSQEYSGSYEQYF
CDR3nt: TGCGCCAGCAGCCAAGAGTATTCGGGGAGCTACGAGCAGTACTTC

v_gene: TRBV5-5
d_gene: NA
abundance: once
j_gene: TRBJ2-7
len: 15
CDR3aa: CASSRGTIPSYEQYF
CDR3nt: TGTGCCAGCAGCAGGGGCACCATACCCTCCTACGAGCAGTACTTC

v_gene: TRBV6-4
d_gene: TRBD1
abundance: few
j_gene: TRBJ2-3
len: 14
CDR3aa: CASSDRDRGDTQYF
CDR3nt: TGTGCCAGCAGTGACCGGGACAGGGGGGATACGCAGTATTTT

v_gene: TRBV6-2/TRBV6-3
d_gene: NA
abundance: NA
j_gene: TRBJ1-2
len: 12
CDR3aa: CASSFRGYGYTF
CDR3nt: TGTGCCAGCAGTTTCCGGGGATATGGCTACACCTTC

v_gene: TRBV5-6
d_gene: NA
abundance: NA
j_gene: TRBJ1-2
len: 15
CDR3aa: CASSLYSDRLYGYTF
CDR3nt: TGTGCCAGCAGCTTGTATTCCGACAGACTCTATGGCTACACCTTC

v_gene: TRBV18
d_gene: NA
abundance: NA
j_gene: TRBJ1-5
len: 15
CDR3aa: CASSPFGRTEEPQHF
CDR3nt: TGTGCCAGCTCACCATTCGGCCGCACGGAGGAGCCCCAGCATTTT

v_gene: TRBV3-1/TRBV3-2
d_gene: NA
abundance: NA
j_gene: TRBJ1-1
len: 14
CDR3aa: CASRGGGDTTEAFF
CDR3nt: TGTGCCAGCAGGGGAGGGGGGGACACCACTGAAGCTTTCTTT

v_gene: TRBV9
d_gene: TRBD2
abundance: NA
j_gene: TRBJ2-5
len: 16
CDR3aa: CASSVTSGGDKETQYF
CDR3nt: TGTGCCAGCAGCGTCACCAGCGGGGGCGATAAAGAGACCCAGTACTTC

v_gene: TRBV7-2
d_gene: NA
abundance: NA
j_gene: TRBJ2-3
len: 17
CDR3aa: CASSFGAVRISTDTQYF
CDR3nt: TGTGCCAGCAGCTTTGGAGCGGTGCGCATTAGCACAGATACGCAGTATTTT

v_gene: TRBV9
d_gene: TRBD1
abundance: NA
j_gene: TRBJ2-7
len: 16
CDR3aa: CASSVQVDRAQDEQYF
CDR3nt: TGTGCCAGCAGCGTACAGGTCGACAGGGCTCAGGACGAGCAGTACTTC

v_gene: TRBV2
d_gene: TRBD2
abundance: NA
j_gene: TRBJ2-7
len: 14
CDR3aa: CASSEREGPYEQYF
CDR3nt: TGTGCCAGCAGTGAAAGGGAGGGCCCCTACGAGCAGTACTTC

v_gene: TRBV19
d_gene: NA
abundance: NA
j_gene: TRBJ1-5
len: 17
CDR3aa: CASSSLLGQGGNQPQHF
CDR3nt: TGTGCCAGTAGTTCCCTCCTGGGACAAGGTGGCAATCAGCCCCAGCATTTT

v_gene: TRBV28
d_gene: TRBD1
abundance: NA
j_gene: TRBJ1-2
len: 16
CDR3aa: CASTGQGPLGNYGYTF
CDR3nt: TGTGCCAGCACCGGACAGGGGCCCCTCGGGAACTATGGCTACACCTTC

v_gene: TRBV20-1
d_gene: NA
abundance: NA
j_gene: TRBJ1-6
len: 17
CDR3aa: CSASLQGMGSYNSPLHF
CDR3nt: TGCAGTGCTAGTCTCCAGGGGATGGGCTCCTATAATTCACCCCTCCACTTT

v_gene: TRBV7-7
d_gene: NA
abundance: once
j_gene: TRBJ2-2
len: 16
CDR3aa: CASSLGDSPGTGELFF
CDR3nt: TGTGCTAGCAGCTTAGGGGACTCCCCTGGAACCGGGGAGCTGTTTTTT

v_gene: TRBV5-1
d_gene: NA
abundance: few
j_gene: TRBJ1-6
len: 13
CDR3aa: CASRPGTDSPLHF
CDR3nt: TGCGCCAGCAGACCCGGGACTGATTCACCCCTCCACTTT

v_gene: TRBV28
d_gene: NA
abundance: NA
j_gene: TRBJ2-2
len: 17
CDR3aa: CASSRLGDSGLDGELFF
CDR3nt: TGTGCCAGCAGTCGGTTAGGAGACAGTGGTTTGGACGGGGAGCTGTTTTTT

v_gene: TRBV19
d_gene: TRBD1
abundance: NA
j_gene: TRBJ1-2
len: 15
CDR3aa: CASSPRPTGLYGYTF
CDR3nt: TGTGCCAGTAGTCCCCGTCCGACAGGGCTCTATGGCTACACCTTC

v_gene: TRBV30
d_gene: NA
abundance: once
j_gene: TRBJ1-1
len: 11
CDR3aa: CAWVGRVEAFF
CDR3nt: TGTGCCTGGGTAGGGAGGGTGGAAGCTTTCTTT

v_gene: TRBV29-1
d_gene: TRBD2
abundance: few
j_gene: TRBJ2-1
len: 12
CDR3aa: CSVGSGGARQFF
CDR3nt: TGCAGCGTTGGTAGCGGGGGGGCCAGGCAGTTCTTC

v_gene: TRBV24-1
d_gene: NA
abundance: NA
j_gene: TRBJ2-3
len: 16
CDR3aa: CATSARGRRGTDTQYF
CDR3nt: TGTGCCACCAGTGCCAGAGGAAGGAGGGGCACAGATACGCAGTATTTT

v_gene: TRBV29-1
d_gene: NA
abundance: NA
j_gene: TRBJ1-2
len: 11
CDR3aa: CSSPLFYGYTF
CDR3nt: TGCAGCTCTCCACTTTTTTATGGCTACACCTTC

v_gene: TRBV7-2
d_gene: TRBD1
abundance: NA
j_gene: TRBJ2-7
len: 15
CDR3aa: CASSLAGQDLYEQYF
CDR3nt: TGTGCCAGCAGCTTGGCGGGACAGGACCTCTACGAGCAGTACTTC

v_gene: TRBV7-2
d_gene: TRBD1
abundance: NA
j_gene: TRBJ2-2
len: 17
CDR3aa: CASSLRSGTGNTGELFF
CDR3nt: TGTGCCAGCAGTTTGCGTTCCGGGACAGGGAACACCGGGGAGCTGTTTTTT

v_gene: TRBV3-1/TRBV3-2
d_gene: NA
abundance: NA
j_gene: TRBJ1-3
len: 15
CDR3aa: CASSQEGGTGNTIYF
CDR3nt: TGTGCCAGCAGCCAAGAGGGGGGGACTGGAAACACCATATATTTT

v_gene: TRBV11-2
d_gene: NA
abundance: NA
j_gene: TRBJ1-1
len: 19
CDR3aa: CASSYYNSDRPGEDTEAFF
CDR3nt: TGTGCCAGCAGCTACTATAACTCTGACCGTCCGGGGGAGGACACTGAAGCTTTCTTT

v_gene: TRBV13
d_gene: NA
abundance: once
j_gene: TRBJ2-5
len: 13
CDR3aa: CASSFLVPETQYF
CDR3nt: TGTGCCAGCAGCTTCCTAGTCCCTGAGACCCAGTACTTC

v_gene: TRBV18
d_gene: TRBD2
abundance: NA
j_gene: TRBJ2-5
len: 15
CDR3aa: CASSPPGGRQETQYF
CDR3nt: TGTGCCAGCTCACCACCTGGCGGGAGGCAAGAGACCCAGTACTTC